Below, 26 T cell receptor beta chains from the same sample are listed, as sequenced in a study of T-cell reconstitution after alpha-beta-depleted transplantation in children. Unique molecular identifiers tagged the TCRbeta library. In TCRdb, the PCR reads were re-called with MiXCR into one record per CDR3 protein. Of 300,000 to 400,000 distinct CDR3 sequences in the sample, approximately 23% are singletons; the top ten hold around 9.9%. The sequencing used PBMCs, mostly from graft donor cells, collected 180 days after TCRalphabeta/CD19-depleted stem cell transplant. These receptors originate from a male patient younger than 18 who had a stem cell transplant for acute lymphoblastic leukemia, so the T cells may come from the graft donor.

The sample holds a few counts of this clonotype. This chain links TRBV27 with TRBJ2-2; D remains unclear. Germline assignment: CDR1 MNHEY and CDR2 SMNVEV (reference sequence). This CDR3 region has 11 residues. Trimming removed 1 base from V and 7 bases from J, with 1 base in between. The CDR3 region is CASSLFGELFF. The CDR3 DNA reads as TGTGCCAGCAGTTTATTCGGGGAGCTGTTTTTT.

In this sample, this clonotype turned up a few times. The rearrangement links TRBV7-2 to TRBJ2-2; the D is unclear. Per the germline V gene, CDR1 is SGHTA and CDR2 is FQGNSA. Trimming took 5 bases from V and 6 from J, leaving 10 bases between them. This CDR3 has 13 amino acids. Written as DNA, the CDR3 is TGTGCCAGCAGCCCCAGGAAGGCCGGGGAGCTGTTTTTT. As protein: CASSPRKAGELFF.

The rearrangement links TRBV5-1 to TRBJ2-1; 7 nucleotides match TRBD1. From germline, CDR1 is SGHRS and CDR2 YFSETQ. J was trimmed by 7 bases and V by 5 bases; bases with no gene match: 12. CDR3 length: 15 residues. CDR3 nucleotides: TGCGCCAGCAGGATCGTAGGGACAGTGCGTAATGAGCAGTTCTTC. This codes for CASRIVGTVRNEQFF.

The chain joins TRBV2 to TRBJ2-1; TRBD2 aligns across 12 bases. CDR1 and CDR2 (germline): SNHLY, FYNNEI. The CDR3 loop spans 18 amino acids. V shed 3 bases, J shed 3 bases, and the junction held 9 bases outside the gene matches. The CDR3 DNA sequence: TGTGCCAGCAGTGAGCTCACCGGGACTAGCGGGTTCTACAATGAGCAGTTCTTC. It specifies CASSELTGTSGFYNEQFF.

The genes are TRBV15 and TRBJ1-6; TRBD1 is a possible D gene (5 bases). The germline V and J ends were trimmed by 6 bases and 10 bases, with 22 bases remaining between them. The CDR3 contains 16 residues. The germline CDR1 and CDR2 sequences are LNHNV and YYDKDF (reference sequence). The CDR3 sequence is CATSLGRLNPGSPLHF. The CDR3 nucleotides are TGTGCCACCAGTCTTGGGCGACTGAACCCAGGGTCACCCCTCCACTTT. The full variable domain, with the rest looked up from reference TRBV15 and TRBJ1-6, is DAMVIQNPRYQVTQFGKPVTLSCSQTLNHNVMYWYQQKSSQAPKLLFHYYDKDFNNEADTPDNFQSRRPNTSFCFLDIRSPGLGDTAMYLCATSLGRLNPGSPLHFGNGTRLTVT.

The sample holds a few counts of this clonotype. The chain employs TRBV6-1 and TRBJ2-3; 7 bases match TRBD2. V shed 6 bases, J shed 2 bases, and the junction held 5 bases outside the gene matches. In germline, CDR1 is MNHNS, CDR2 SASEGT. The CDR3 has 14 residues. The CDR3: CASSKTSPTDTQYF. CDR3 nucleotides: TGTGCCAGCAGCAAGACTAGCCCCACAGATACGCAGTATTTT.

The table lists this clonotype with a few counts. This chain uses TRBV7-3 with TRBJ2-7, with D perhaps assigned TRBD1 or TRBD2 (5 bases each). Per germline, CDR1 SGHTA and CDR2 FQGTGA. V was clipped by 5 bases and J by 0 bases, with 14 bases between them. The CDR3 covers 15 residues. The CDR3 sequence is CASSEGWGSSYEQYF. CDR3 coding DNA: TGTGCCAGCAGCGAAGGATGGGGGAGCTCCTACGAGCAGTACTTC.

The rearrangement uses TRBV5-1 and TRBJ2-7, with D perhaps matching TRBD1 (5 bases). V lost 6 bases and J 2 bases, leaving 12 bases between the germline ends. Germline V lookup: CDR1 SGHRS, CDR2 YFSETQ. The CDR3 is 13 amino acids. Here the CDR3 reads CASKLRAPYEQYF. DNA of the CDR3: TGCGCCAGCAAGCTCAGGGCCCCCTACGAGCAGTACTTC.

This clonotype was counted between two and nine times. V gene TRBV4-2 combines with J gene TRBJ1-1; 7 nucleotides match TRBD1. CDR1 is LGHNA and CDR2 is YNFKEQ in the germline V gene. The junction had 5 bases not matched to a gene; V was cut back by 4 bases and J by 0 bases. This CDR3 contains 15 residues. The CDR3 DNA sequence: TGTGCCAGCAGCCGGGACAGCCAGATGAACACTGAAGCTTTCTTT. Translating it yields CASSRDSQMNTEAFF.

The chain couples TRBV9 to TRBJ2-7; D may be TRBD2 (5 bases). The CDR3 is 12 residues long. Looked up from germline, CDR1 is SGDLS and CDR2 is YYNGEE. The chain's CDR3 is CVARGFPGEWYF. The CDR3 DNA reads as TGTGTCGCCCGGGGATTCCCCGGAGAGTGGTACTTC.

In this sample, this clonotype turned up a few times. V and J are TRBV5-1 and TRBJ1-4; 8 nucleotides match TRBD1. Germline CDR1 and CDR2: SGHRS and YFSETQ. With V trimmed by 4 bases and J by 6 bases, 5 bases remained unmatched. The CDR3 is made up of 14 amino acids. CDR3 amino acids: CASSVDRGDEKLFF. CDR3 nucleotides: TGCGCCAGCAGCGTTGACAGGGGAGATGAAAAACTGTTTTTT.

As for this clonotype: The junction shows a germline mismatch at one end, possibly a read error. Here the CDR3 DNA reads TGTGCCCGTAGTACCGGGAGGTCCTACGAGCAGTACTTC. Protein product: CARSTGRSYEQYF. The chain couples TRBV19 to TRBJ2-7; 7 positions match TRBD2. The CDR3 contains 13 residues. CDR1 is LNHDA and CDR2 is SQIVND in the germline V gene (reference sequence). Drawing the rest from reference TRBV19 and TRBJ2-7, the complete variable domain is DGGITQSPKYLFRKEGQNVTLSCEQNLNHDAMYWYRQDPGQGLRLIYYSQIVNDFQKGDIAEGYSVSREKKESFPLTVTSAQKNPTAFYLCARSTGRSYEQYFGPGTRLTVT.

CDR3 loop: CASSDGRGPLEQYF. The CDR3 region has the DNA TGTGCCAGCTCCGACGGCAGGGGGCCGCTCGAGCAGTACTTC. The rearrangement joins TRBV18 to TRBJ2-7; TRBD1 matches 8 bases. Trimming at V came to 6 bases and at J to 6 bases, leaving 10 bases not matched to a gene. The CDR3 extends over 14 amino acids. Germline-derived CDR1 and CDR2 are KGHSH and LQKENI.

The chain carries TRBV3-1 and TRBJ1-1; no reliable D call. Germline lookup yields CDR1 LGHDT and CDR2 YNNKEL (reference sequence). The CDR3 spans 18 residues. Trimming took off 0 bases at V and 2 bases at J, with 19 bases between the two ends. CDR3 in DNA: TGTGCCAGCAGCCAAGATCCGTTCAGAAGGGCACCTAACACTGAAGCTTTCTTT. Its protein is CASSQDPFRRAPNTEAFF.

The chain uses TRBV21-1 and TRBJ2-5; TRBD2 reflects the table's D call only, with no check against the DNA. TRBV21-1 is designated a pseudogene. The CDR3 length is 16 residues. The CDR3: CASSKRRVSLEETQYF. The CDR3, as DNA: TGTGCCAGCAGCAAAAGGAGGGTCTCCCTTGAAGAGACCCAGTACTTC.

The chain combines TRBV5-1 with TRBJ2-7; 9 bases align to TRBD2. V was clipped by 4 bases and J by 3 bases; unmatched bases: 5. The CDR3 runs 14 residues. Germline V gene lookup returns CDR1 SGHRS and CDR2 YFSETQ. CDR3 coding DNA: TGCGCCAGCAGCCCCCTAGCGGGGCTCTACGAGCAGTACTTC. Its protein product is CASSPLAGLYEQYF.

This clonotype was counted a few times. The V call is TRBV7-2, the J call TRBJ1-1, with TRBD1 matching 10 bases. Germline values: CDR1 SGHTA, CDR2 FQGNSA. Trimming removed 5 bases from V and 11 bases from J; junction bases left unmatched: 11. The CDR3 has 14 residues. This CDR3 is CASSPTSGTGVAFF. CDR3 nucleotides: TGTGCCAGCAGCCCCACGTCAGGGACAGGGGTCGCTTTCTTT.

The chain employs TRBV20-1 and TRBJ2-7, with TRBD1 as a possible D gene (5 bases). The CDR3 consists of 13 residues. Trimming pared 5 bases from V and 1 base from J, leaving 12 bases between. Looked up from germline, CDR1 is DFQATT and CDR2 is SNEGSKA (reference sequence). CDR3 nucleotides: TGCAGTGCTGACAGTCGAAATTCCTACGAGCAGTACTTC. Translated, it gives CSADSRNSYEQYF.

The chain employs TRBV7-9 and TRBJ2-1, with TRBD2 as a possible D gene (5 bases). CDR3 size: 16 residues. In germline, CDR1 is SEHNR, CDR2 FQNEAQ (reference sequence). The V end lost 3 bases, the J end lost 4 bases, and 16 bases lay between the germline ends. This CDR3 reads CASSFSFVSEYNEQFF. The CDR3 bases are TGTGCCAGCAGCTTTTCCTTTGTTAGCGAGTACAATGAGCAGTTCTTC.

V gene TRBV11-2 combines with J gene TRBJ2-1; 11 positions match TRBD2. Germline CDR1 SGHAT, CDR2 FQNNGV. The V segment lost 2 bases and the J segment 4 bases; nucleotides outside the gene matches: 7. The CDR3 totals 17 residues. CDR3 in DNA: TGTGCCAGCAGCTTACCTCTAGCGGGAGGTCAGTACAATGAGCAGTTCTTC. The encoded protein is CASSLPLAGGQYNEQFF.

V gene TRBV7-2 combines with J gene TRBJ1-5; D remains unclear. This CDR3 is 14 amino acids long. The germline V gene has CDR1 SGHTA and CDR2 FQGNSA. V was trimmed by 2 bases and J by 2 bases, leaving 7 bases between them. The CDR3 nucleotides are TGTGCCAGCAGCTTAAGAAGCGGCAATCAGCCCCAGCATTTT. This encodes CASSLRSGNQPQHF.

This clonotype was seen a handful of times. The V gene is TRBV20-1, the J gene TRBJ1-5; D unclear. V gave up 2 bases and J gave up 0 bases, with 5 bases separating them. CDR1 is DFQATT and CDR2 is SNEGSKA in the germline V gene (reference sequence). This CDR3 contains 13 residues. CDR3 nucleotide sequence: TGCAGTGCTAGACCGTTTAGCAATCAGCCCCAGCATTTT. Translation: CSARPFSNQPQHF.

V and J are TRBV10-1 and TRBJ2-1; the match to TRBD2 covers 9 bases. The CDR3 runs to 18 residues. V lost 2 bases and J lost 8; bases outside the gene matches: 16. Per germline, CDR1 WNHNN and CDR2 SYGVQD (reference sequence). The CDR3 DNA sequence: TGCGCCAGCAGTGAGAAAGCGGGAGGAGGGCCGAGATACGATGAGCAGTTCTTC. Its protein is CASSEKAGGGPRYDEQFF.

The V and J genes are TRBV7-9 and TRBJ2-1, with 7 bases fitting TRBD2. The length of the CDR3 is 15 residues. The V and J ends lost 2 bases and 6 bases, in that order; junction bases with no gene match: 7. Germline loops: CDR1 SEHNR, CDR2 FQNEAQ (reference sequence). CDR3 amino acids: CASSLLTSPLNEQFF. The CDR3 DNA is TGTGCCAGCAGCTTATTGACTAGCCCCCTCAATGAGCAGTTCTTC.

As to this clonotype: The junction departs from germline at one end; a sequencing error may be responsible. V and J are TRBV5-5 and TRBJ2-7; TRBD1 agrees at 7 bases. The germline V gene encodes CDR1 SGHKS and CDR2 YYEKEE (reference sequence). The CDR3 is made up of 13 amino acids. The CDR3 loop is CAISWGQNYEQYF. The DNA for the CDR3 is TGTGCCATCAGCTGGGGACAGAACTACGAGCAGTACTTC.

This clonotype was observed at least ten times. The CDR3 DNA is TGCGCCAGCAGCTTCTGGGATGCCGCGGATAATTCACCCCTCCACTTT. This codes for CASSFWDAADNSPLHF. V gene TRBV5-1 combines with J gene TRBJ1-6; D gene unclear. Germline CDR1 and CDR2: SGHRS and YFSETQ. The germline V and J ends were trimmed by 2 bases and 5 bases, with 14 bases remaining between them. This CDR3 has 16 amino acids.